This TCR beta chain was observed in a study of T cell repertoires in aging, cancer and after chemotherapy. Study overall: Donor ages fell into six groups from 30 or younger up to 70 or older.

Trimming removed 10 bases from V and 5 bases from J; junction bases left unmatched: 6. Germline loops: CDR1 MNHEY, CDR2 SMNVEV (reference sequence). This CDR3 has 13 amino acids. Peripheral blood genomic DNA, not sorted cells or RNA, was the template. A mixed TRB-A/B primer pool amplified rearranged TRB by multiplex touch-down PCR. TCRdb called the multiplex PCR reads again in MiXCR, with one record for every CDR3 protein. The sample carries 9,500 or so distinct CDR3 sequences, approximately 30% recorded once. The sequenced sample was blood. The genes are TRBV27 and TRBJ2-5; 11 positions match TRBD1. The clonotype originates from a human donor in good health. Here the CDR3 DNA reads TGTGCCACCAGGACAGGGGGCTTGGAGACCCAGTACTTC. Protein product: CATRTGGLETQYF.